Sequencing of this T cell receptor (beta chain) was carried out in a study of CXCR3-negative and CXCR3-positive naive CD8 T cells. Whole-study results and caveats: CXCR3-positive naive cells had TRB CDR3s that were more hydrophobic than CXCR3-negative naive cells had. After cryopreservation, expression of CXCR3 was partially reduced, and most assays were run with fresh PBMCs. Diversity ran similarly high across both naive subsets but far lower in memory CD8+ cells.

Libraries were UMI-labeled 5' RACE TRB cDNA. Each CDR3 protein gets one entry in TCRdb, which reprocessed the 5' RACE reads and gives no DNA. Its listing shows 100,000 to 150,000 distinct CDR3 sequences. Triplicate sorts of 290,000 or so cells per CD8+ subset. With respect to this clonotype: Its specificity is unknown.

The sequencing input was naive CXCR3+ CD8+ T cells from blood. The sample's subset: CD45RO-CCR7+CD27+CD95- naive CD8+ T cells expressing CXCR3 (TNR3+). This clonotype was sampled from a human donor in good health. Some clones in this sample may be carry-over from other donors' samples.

The CDR3 is CASSVGSETQYF. The V gene is TRBV25-1, the J gene TRBJ2-5. The CDR3 is made up of 12 amino acids. Looked up from germline, CDR1 is MGHDK and CDR2 is SYGVNS.